This TCR beta chain was profiled in a study of long-term antiretroviral therapy in people with HIV. As to this clone: What it recognizes is unknown.

Whole-study results and caveats: The study collected no data on ART adherence, viral resistance or therapy changes. HIV repertoires spanned narrower CDR3 length ranges than controls.

It was version v3.0 of the immunoSEQ assay that was run at survey level. The assay was immunoSEQ multiplex PCR, and TCRdb's table has in-frame clones only and misses some. In the table there are tens of thousands of clones, 80% of which are singletons. None of the participants with HIV were treated outside the United States. Specimens retained roughly 0.95-11 million cryopreserved PBMC preceding DNA extraction. With 6 bases removed from V and 4 bases from J, the gap between germline ends came to 9 bases. The CDR3 contains 13 residues. Germline values: CDR1 MNHNY, CDR2 SVGAGI (reference sequence). The TCR comes from a man aged 35-49 years with HIV. The sequencing used unsorted PBMCs, collected 0.3 years after starting antiretroviral therapy. The chain employs TRBV6-6 and TRBJ1-4; no clear D. CDR3 coding DNA: TGTGCCAGCAGGCCATTTAATAATGAAAAACTGTTTTTT. It is translated as CASRPFNNEKLFF.